This entry concerns a single TCR beta chain. The sample belongs to a study of cytomegalovirus exposure and HLA in healthy donors. Amplification used 60 Vbeta primers and 13 Jbeta primers. Data came from immunoSEQ multiplex PCR; TCRdb stores just in-frame clones and leaves some out. The sample has approximately 190,000 clones, approximately 84% seen once. V was shortened by 10 bases and J by 4 bases, with 10 bases between the two germline ends. CDR3 length equals 11 residues. Looked up from germline, CDR1 is LNHDA and CDR2 is SQIVND (reference sequence). The sequenced sample consisted of PBMCs. This chain uses TRBV19 with TRBJ1-1; the D is unclear. This sequence was found in a woman aged 50 to 60 in good health and CMV-seropositive. The DNA of the CDR3 is TGTGCCACCCGGGGTTTCACTGAAGCTTTCTTT. Its protein is CATRGFTEAFF.